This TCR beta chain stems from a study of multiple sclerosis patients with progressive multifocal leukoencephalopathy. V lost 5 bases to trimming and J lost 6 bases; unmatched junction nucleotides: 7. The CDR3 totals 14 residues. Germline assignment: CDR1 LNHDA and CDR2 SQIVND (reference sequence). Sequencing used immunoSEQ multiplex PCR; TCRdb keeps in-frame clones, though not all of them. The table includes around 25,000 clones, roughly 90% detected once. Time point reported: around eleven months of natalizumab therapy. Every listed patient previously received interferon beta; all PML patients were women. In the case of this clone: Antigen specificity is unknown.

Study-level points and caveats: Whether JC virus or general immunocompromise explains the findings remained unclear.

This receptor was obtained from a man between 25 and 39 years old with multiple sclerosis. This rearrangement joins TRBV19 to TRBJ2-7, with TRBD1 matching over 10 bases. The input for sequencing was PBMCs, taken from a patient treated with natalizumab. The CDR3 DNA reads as TGTGCCAGTAGTCTTCGACAGGGGGCTCTCGAGCAGTACTTC. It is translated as CASSLRQGALEQYF.